This T cell receptor (beta chain) was found in a study of T cells in Graves' hyperthyroidism and ophthalmopathy. Study background: At initial diagnosis, before any treatment had begun, peripheral blood was obtained. Whole-study findings and limits: In the blood, most expanded thyroid clonotypes above 0.001 appeared as well.

This clonotype was picked up many times. The antigen is undetermined. Thyroid ultrasound, orbital computed tomography, clinical symptoms, and serum thyroxine and TRAb underpinned diagnoses. TCR beta CDR3 sequences were amplified from RNA transcripts. The TCR CDR3 first-round RT-PCR relied on the HTBI primer set. Via MiXCR, TCRdb re-called the multiplex PCR reads, giving one row per CDR3 protein. The sample consists of approximately 530,000 distinct CDR3 sequences, about a sixth of them appearing once. The sample comprised blood. The TCR originated in a woman aged 18-29 years with Graves' hyperthyroidism.

Here the CDR3 reads CSANRGGRIGEQFF. The CDR3 DNA sequence: TGCAGTGCTAATCGCGGCGGGCGGATTGGTGAGCAGTTCTTC. The chain carries TRBV20-1 and TRBJ2-1; TRBD2 is a possible D gene (5 bases). V lost 4 bases and J lost 9, with 19 bases in between. The CDR3 extends over 14 amino acids. Germline CDR1 and CDR2: DFQATT and SNEGSKA (reference sequence).